What follows is one TCR beta chain and its context. Terminally differentiated effector memory CD45RA+ cells were excluded from the naive CD8 cells, which were CD45RO-negative and positively selected for CCR7. Data came from immunoSEQ multiplex PCR; TCRdb stores just in-frame clones and leaves some out. The data hold nearly 2 million clones, with about 95% observed a single time. This specimen comes from a study of shared clonotypes between healthy human individuals. The germline CDR1 and CDR2 sequences are WSHSY and SAAADI. With 4 bases clipped from V and 10 bases from J, the junction kept 11 bases outside the gene matches. This CDR3 comprises 15 residues.

Sequencing was carried out using naive CD8+ T cells sorted from blood. This clonotype was sampled from a man aged 18-30 years in good health. This chain joins TRBV10-2 and TRBJ2-1, with 9 nucleotides matching TRBD2. The CDR3 spells CASSVGSGRVREQFF. Written as DNA, the CDR3 is TGCGCCAGCAGTGTAGGTAGCGGGAGAGTCAGAGAGCAGTTCTTC.